Listed below are T cell receptor beta chains from one sample, sequenced in a study of blood T cell repertoires in COVID-19. Generated by immunoSEQ multiplex PCR, the TCRdb table keeps only in-frame clones and is missing some. This table has roughly 150,000 clones, around 80% appearing once. The sample taken for sequencing was peripheral blood. The receptors originated from a man between 60 and 75 years old with acute or convalescent COVID-19. CDR3s include the opening cysteine and the closing phenylalanine or tryptophan. D genes are given only for firm matches. Size is stated for part of the rows, as once, few or many counts, or as a class when the clone is expanded.

d_call j_call clone_size v_call cdr3_nt cdr3_aa
TRBD1 TRBJ1-2 - TRBV24-1 TGTGCCACCAGGGGACAGGGGGTCGCTGGCTACACCTTC CATRGQGVAGYTF
- TRBJ2-4 - TRBV27 TGTGCCAGCAGTTCCGGGGGACTCGGGAAAAACATTCAGTACTTC CASSSGGLGKNIQYF
TRBD1 TRBJ2-2 few TRBV9 TGTGCCAGCAGCCGGGGATGGGACAGGGGATTCCCCGGGGAGCTGTTTTTT CASSRGWDRGFPGELFF
- TRBJ1-5 - TRBV6-2/TRBV6-3 TGTGCCAGCAGTTTTTTACCAGGGCGACATAGCAATCAGCCCCAGCATTTT CASSFLPGRHSNQPQHF
TRBD1 TRBJ1-5 - TRBV18 TGTGCCAGCTCACCGGGACAGGCAGAGCAGCCCCAGCATTTT CASSPGQAEQPQHF
- TRBJ1-1 - TRBV5-1 TGCGCCAGCAGCTTTACTCAGAACACTGAAGCTTTCTTT CASSFTQNTEAFF
TRBD1 TRBJ1-4 few TRBV11-2 TGTGCCAGCAGACTAGGGACAGCCACACGGAATGAAAAACTGTTTTTT CASRLGTATRNEKLFF
- TRBJ1-5 - TRBV2 TGTGCCAGCAGTGAAAACAGTGAGAGTGATCAGCCCCAGCATTTT CASSENSESDQPQHF
- TRBJ1-2 - TRBV12-3/TRBV12-4 TGTGCCAGCAGTTCCGGTAAGAGAGGGAGCTACACCTTC CASSSGKRGSYTF
- TRBJ1-5 - TRBV12-3/TRBV12-4 TGTGCCAGCAGTCAGGGTGGGCAGCCCCAGCATTTT CASSQGGQPQHF
TRBD2 TRBJ2-2 - TRBV6-5 TGTGCCAGCACTGCCGGGGGGGGCATGACCGGGGAGCTGTTTTTT CASTAGGGMTGELFF
- TRBJ2-1 few TRBV27 TGTGCCAGCAGTTTATTGCCGAGGAGGTCAGTAGAGCAGTTCTTC CASSLLPRRSVEQFF
- TRBJ1-2 - TRBV19 TGTGCCAGTAGTATAGGACAGGACTATGGCTACACCTTC CASSIGQDYGYTF
TRBD1 TRBJ2-6 - TRBV19 TGTGCCAGTAGTATAGGGGGACAGGGCTTGCCTGGGGCCAACGTCCTGACTTTC CASSIGGQGLPGANVLTF
TRBD1 TRBJ1-1 - TRBV29-1 TGCAGCGACTGGACAGGGCCGAACACTGAAGCTTTCTTT CSDWTGPNTEAFF
- TRBJ2-7 - TRBV21-1 TGTGCCAGCAGCACATTACAGGGGAGCTACGAGCAGTACTTC CASSTLQGSYEQYF
- TRBJ2-1 - TRBV6-1 TGTGCCAGCAGTGAAGCGAGTCGGCAGTTCTTC CASSEASRQFF
TRBD1 TRBJ2-1 once TRBV19 TGTGCCAGTAGGAAATACAGGGGGCGCGCAAATGAGCAGTTCTTC CASRKYRGRANEQFF
TRBD2 TRBJ2-1 - TRBV7-3 TGTGCCAGCAGCTCCGGACTAGACAATGAGCAGTTCTTC CASSSGLDNEQFF
TRBD2 TRBJ2-1 few TRBV5-6 TGTGCCAGCAGAACGGGGGGGTTGGAGTTCTTC CASRTGGLEFF
- TRBJ1-1 few TRBV4-1 TGCGCCAGCAGCCAAGATCCAGAGAACACTGAAGCTTTCTTT CASSQDPENTEAFF
- TRBJ2-7 - TRBV5-5 TGTGCCAGCAGCCCCGGGGGCTACGAGCAGTACTTC CASSPGGYEQYF
- TRBJ1-2 - TRBV3-1/TRBV3-2 TGTGCCAGCAGCCTTAATGGGGCCAGGGCGAATGGCTACACCTTC CASSLNGARANGYTF
- TRBJ2-7 - TRBV29-1 TGCAGCGTTGAAGAGGACGCAGGGCACTCCTACGAGCAGTACTTC CSVEEDAGHSYEQYF
TRBD1 TRBJ2-7 - TRBV28 TGTGCCAGCAGTTCCAGGGGGAACGAGCAGTACTTC CASSSRGNEQYF
- TRBJ1-1 - TRBV3-1/TRBV3-2 TGTGCCAGCAGCCAAATGGGGCAGAACACTGAAGCTTTCTTT CASSQMGQNTEAFF
- TRBJ1-5 once TRBV21-1 TGTGCCAGCAGCAAAGGCGGCAATCAGCCCCAGCATTTT CASSKGGNQPQHF
TRBD1 TRBJ1-1 - TRBV11-2 TGTGCCAGCAGCATTTGGACAGGGTCGTTTCAGGCTTTCTTT CASSIWTGSFQAFF
- TRBJ1-2 - TRBV2 TGTGCCAGCACGGAAAGGGGCTATGGCTACACCTTC CASTERGYGYTF
- TRBJ1-4 - TRBV5-1 TGCGCCAGCGCCAAGGGGGCAACTAATGAAAAACTGTTTTTT CASAKGATNEKLFF
- TRBJ1-1 few TRBV3-1/TRBV3-2 TGTGCCAGCAGCCTGAGAGGGCTGAACACTGAAGCTTTCTTT CASSLRGLNTEAFF
TRBD2 TRBJ2-5 - TRBV20-1 TGCAGTGCTAGTCCCAGACTAGCGGGGGGAACCCAGTACTTC CSASPRLAGGTQYF
- TRBJ2-7 - TRBV29-1 TGCAGCGTGGATACTAGGGGGGGACACGAGCAGTACTTC CSVDTRGGHEQYF
- TRBJ1-6 - TRBV3-1/TRBV3-2 TGTGCCAGCAGCCACAGCAGGGAGGGTTGGAATTCACCCCTCCACTTT CASSHSREGWNSPLHF
- TRBJ1-5 - TRBV2 TGTGCCAGCAGGGCACTAGGTAATCAGCCCCAGCATTTT CASRALGNQPQHF
- TRBJ2-5 - TRBV24-1 TGTGCCACCAGTGACCTTCAAGAGACCCAGTACTTC CATSDLQETQYF
- TRBJ1-1 - TRBV4-2 TGTGCCAGCAGCCAGGGTATACAGCTACATGTCACTGAAGCTTTCTTT CASSQGIQLHVTEAFF
- TRBJ2-7 - TRBV7-8 TGTGCCAGCAGCCACTATTCTAGCGACGACGAGCAGTACTTC CASSHYSSDDEQYF
- TRBJ2-4 - TRBV30 TGTGCCTGGGGCCCGGGAACCAAAAACATTCAGTACTTC CAWGPGTKNIQYF
- TRBJ1-1 - TRBV30 TGTGCCTGGAGTGTACGATTACAGGATGAAGCTTTCTTT CAWSVRLQDEAFF
- TRBJ2-5 - TRBV11-2 TGTGCCAGCAGCTTAATAGGGGTAGAGACCCAGTACTTC CASSLIGVETQYF
- TRBJ1-6 - TRBV23-1 TGCGCCAGCAGTCAGAGGTTGGAGTATAATTCACCCCTCCACTTT CASSQRLEYNSPLHF
- TRBJ1-2 - TRBV2 TGTGCCAGCAGTCCCTCTATGGACAGTGGGGGCTACACCTTC CASSPSMDSGGYTF
TRBD1 TRBJ1-1 few TRBV7-8 TGTGCCAGCAGCCCGCGGACAGGGGTGGACACTGAAGCTTTCTTT CASSPRTGVDTEAFF
TRBD1 TRBJ2-1 - TRBV7-2 TGTGCCAGCAGCCTACAGACGGGACAGGGGGCTTATGAGCAGTTCTTC CASSLQTGQGAYEQFF
TRBD2 TRBJ2-1 few TRBV5-1 TGCGCCAGCAGCTTGCGGGGGGACGCCGACTCCTACAATGAGCAGTTCTTC CASSLRGDADSYNEQFF
- TRBJ2-7 - TRBV10-3 TGTGCCATCAGTTACACGGCTAGATCCTACGAGCAGTACTTC CAISYTARSYEQYF
- TRBJ1-5 - TRBV5-8 TGTGCCAGCAGCCCGACAGAGTTTAGCAATCAGCCCCAGCATTTT CASSPTEFSNQPQHF
TRBD1 TRBJ2-7 - TRBV30 TGTGCCTGGAGCACACAGGGGCTCGAGCAGTACTTC CAWSTQGLEQYF